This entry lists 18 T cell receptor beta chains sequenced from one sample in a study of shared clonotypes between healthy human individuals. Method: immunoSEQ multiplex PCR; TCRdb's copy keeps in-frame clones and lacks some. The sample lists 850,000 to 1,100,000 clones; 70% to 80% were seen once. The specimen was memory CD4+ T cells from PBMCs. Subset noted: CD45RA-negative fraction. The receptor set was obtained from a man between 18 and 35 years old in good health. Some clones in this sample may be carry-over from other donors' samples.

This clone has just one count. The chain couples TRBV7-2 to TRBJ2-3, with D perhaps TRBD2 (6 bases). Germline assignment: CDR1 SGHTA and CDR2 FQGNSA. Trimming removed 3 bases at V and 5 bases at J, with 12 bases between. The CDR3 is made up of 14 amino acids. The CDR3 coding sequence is TGTGCCAGCAGCTTGGGGAGGCGAGGAGATACGCAGTATTTT. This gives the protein CASSLGRRGDTQYF.

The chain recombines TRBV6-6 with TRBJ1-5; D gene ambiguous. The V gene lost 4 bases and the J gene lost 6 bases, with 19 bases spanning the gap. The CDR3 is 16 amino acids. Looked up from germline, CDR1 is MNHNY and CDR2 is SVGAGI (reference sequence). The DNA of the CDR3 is TGTGCCAGCAGTTCTACGGACGTGGTAAGGAGTCAGCCCCAGCATTTT. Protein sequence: CASSSTDVVRSQPQHF.

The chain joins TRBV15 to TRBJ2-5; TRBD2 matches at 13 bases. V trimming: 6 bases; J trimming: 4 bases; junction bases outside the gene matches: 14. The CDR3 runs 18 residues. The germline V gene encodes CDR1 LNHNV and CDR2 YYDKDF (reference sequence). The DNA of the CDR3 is TGTGCCACCAGTTTACTCTGGACTAGCGGGAGTGTAGGAGAGACCCAGTACTTC. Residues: CATSLLWTSGSVGETQYF.

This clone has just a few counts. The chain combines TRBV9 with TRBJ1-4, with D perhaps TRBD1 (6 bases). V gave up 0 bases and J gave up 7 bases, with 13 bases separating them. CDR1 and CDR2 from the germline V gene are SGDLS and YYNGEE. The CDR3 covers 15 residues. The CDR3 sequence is CASSVGPGEGEKLFF. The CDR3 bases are TGTGCCAGCAGCGTAGGACCAGGGGAGGGTGAAAAACTGTTTTTT.

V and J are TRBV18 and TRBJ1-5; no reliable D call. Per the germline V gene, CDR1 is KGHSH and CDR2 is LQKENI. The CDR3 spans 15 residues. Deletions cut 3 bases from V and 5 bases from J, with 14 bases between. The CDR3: CASSPDVNRHQPQHF. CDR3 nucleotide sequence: TGTGCCAGCTCACCGGACGTGAACCGACATCAGCCCCAGCATTTT.

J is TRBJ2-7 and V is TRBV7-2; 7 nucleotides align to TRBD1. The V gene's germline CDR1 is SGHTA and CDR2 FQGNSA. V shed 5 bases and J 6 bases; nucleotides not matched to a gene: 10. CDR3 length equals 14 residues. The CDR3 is CASSQRQGVFEQYF. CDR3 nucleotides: TGTGCCAGCAGCCAAAGACAGGGAGTCTTCGAGCAGTACTTC.

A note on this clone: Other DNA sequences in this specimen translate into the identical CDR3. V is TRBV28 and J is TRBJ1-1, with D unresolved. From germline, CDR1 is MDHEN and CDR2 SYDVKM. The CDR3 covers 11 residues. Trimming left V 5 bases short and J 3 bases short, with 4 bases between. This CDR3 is CASSTYTEAFF. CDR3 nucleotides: TGTGCCAGCAGTACCTACACTGAAGCTTTCTTT.

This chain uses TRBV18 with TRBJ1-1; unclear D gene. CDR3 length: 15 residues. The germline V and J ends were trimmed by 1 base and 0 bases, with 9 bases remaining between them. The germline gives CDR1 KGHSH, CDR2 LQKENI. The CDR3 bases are TGTGCCAGCTCACCACTTCCAGGCCTGAACACTGAAGCTTTCTTT. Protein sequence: CASSPLPGLNTEAFF.

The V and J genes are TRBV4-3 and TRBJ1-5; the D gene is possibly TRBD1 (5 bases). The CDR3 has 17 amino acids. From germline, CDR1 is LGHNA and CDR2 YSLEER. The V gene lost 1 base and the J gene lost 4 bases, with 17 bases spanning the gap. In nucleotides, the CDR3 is TGCGCCAGCAGCCAAGTCCTTGGACAAGCACAAAATCAGCCCCAGCATTTT. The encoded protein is CASSQVLGQAQNQPQHF.

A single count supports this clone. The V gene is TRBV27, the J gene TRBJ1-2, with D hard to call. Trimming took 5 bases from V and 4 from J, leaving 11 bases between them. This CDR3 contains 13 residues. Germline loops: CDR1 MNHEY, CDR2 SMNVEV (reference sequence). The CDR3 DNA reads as TGTGCCAGCAGTCCATCTGGGTTCTATGGCTACACCTTC. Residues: CASSPSGFYGYTF.

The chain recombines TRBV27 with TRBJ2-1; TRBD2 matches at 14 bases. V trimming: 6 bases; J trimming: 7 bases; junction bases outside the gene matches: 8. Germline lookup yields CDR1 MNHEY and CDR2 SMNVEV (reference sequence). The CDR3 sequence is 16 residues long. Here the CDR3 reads CASSRGTSGRYNEQFF. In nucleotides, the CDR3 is TGTGCCAGCAGCCGGGGGACTAGCGGGAGATATAATGAGCAGTTCTTC.

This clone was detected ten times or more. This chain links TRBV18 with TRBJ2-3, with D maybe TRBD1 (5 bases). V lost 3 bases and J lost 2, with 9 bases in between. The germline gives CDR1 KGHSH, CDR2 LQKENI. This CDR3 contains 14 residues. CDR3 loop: CASSPGQITDTQYF. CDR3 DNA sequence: TGTGCCAGCTCACCGGGGCAGATCACAGATACGCAGTATTTT.

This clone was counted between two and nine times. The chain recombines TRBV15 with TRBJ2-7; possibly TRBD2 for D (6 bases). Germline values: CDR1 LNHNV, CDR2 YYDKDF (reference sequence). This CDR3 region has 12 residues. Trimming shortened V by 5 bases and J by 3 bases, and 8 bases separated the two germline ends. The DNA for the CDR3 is TGTGCCACCAGCCAGGACTACTACGAGCAGTACTTC. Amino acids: CATSQDYYEQYF.

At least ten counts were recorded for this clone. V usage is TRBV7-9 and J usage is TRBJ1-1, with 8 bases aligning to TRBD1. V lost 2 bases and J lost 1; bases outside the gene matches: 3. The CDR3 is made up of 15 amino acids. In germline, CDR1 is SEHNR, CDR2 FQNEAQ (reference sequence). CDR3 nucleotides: TGTGCCAGCAGCTTAATGACAGGGGAGAACACTGAAGCTTTCTTT. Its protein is CASSLMTGENTEAFF.

CDR3 amino acids: CASSLLTGGSANYGYTF. CDR3 DNA sequence: TGTGCCAGCAGCTTGTTGACAGGGGGCTCGGCTAACTATGGCTACACCTTC. V usage is TRBV7-9 and J usage is TRBJ1-2; TRBD1 matches at 10 bases. V dropped 3 bases and J dropped 0; count of bases not matched to a gene: 7. This CDR3 region has 17 residues. Per germline, CDR1 SEHNR and CDR2 FQNEAQ (reference sequence).

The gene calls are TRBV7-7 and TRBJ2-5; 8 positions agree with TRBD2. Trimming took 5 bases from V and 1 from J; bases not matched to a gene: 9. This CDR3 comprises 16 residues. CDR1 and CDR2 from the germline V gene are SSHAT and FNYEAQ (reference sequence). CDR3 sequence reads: CASSPGDGRGQETQYF. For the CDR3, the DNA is TGTGCCAGCAGCCCCGGAGACGGGAGGGGCCAAGAGACCCAGTACTTC.

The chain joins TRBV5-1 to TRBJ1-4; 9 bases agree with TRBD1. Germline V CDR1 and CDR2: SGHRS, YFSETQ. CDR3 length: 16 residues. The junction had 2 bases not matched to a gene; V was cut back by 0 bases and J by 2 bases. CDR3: CASSLDRGRTNEKLFF. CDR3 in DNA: TGCGCCAGCAGCTTGGACAGGGGGCGGACTAATGAAAAACTGTTTTTT.

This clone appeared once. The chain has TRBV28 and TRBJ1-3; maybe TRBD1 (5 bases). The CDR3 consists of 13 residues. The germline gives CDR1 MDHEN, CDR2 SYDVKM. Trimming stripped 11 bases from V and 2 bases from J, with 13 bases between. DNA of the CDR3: TGTGCCGGTGGGTCGGGGGCTGGAAACACCATATATTTT. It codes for CAGGSGAGNTIYF.